Listed here are 7 T cell receptor beta chains from one sample, sequenced in a study of T cells in Graves' hyperthyroidism and ophthalmopathy. Template material for amplifying TCR beta CDR3 regions consisted of RNA transcripts. Carried out on the TCR CDR3, a first-round RT-PCR used the HTBI primer set. TCRdb re-called the multiplex PCR reads through MiXCR, storing one row per CDR3 protein. Among some 180,000 distinct CDR3 sequences listed, approximately 15% were seen once. Sequencing used blood. The receptors stem from a woman between 50 and 59 years old with Graves' hyperthyroidism.

This clonotype was found many times. The rearrangement uses TRBV28 and TRBJ1-4, with D perhaps TRBD1 (6 bases). V was shortened by 4 bases and J by 4 bases, with 16 bases between the two germline ends. Looked up from germline, CDR1 is MDHEN and CDR2 is SYDVKM. The CDR3 has 16 amino acids. CDR3: CASSSRQTGYNEKLFF. The CDR3 DNA sequence: TGTGCCAGCAGTTCAAGGCAGACAGGCTATAATGAAAAACTGTTTTTT.

This clonotype occurred many times. This chain joins TRBV29-1 and TRBJ1-1; D call uncertain. CDR1 is SQVTM and CDR2 is ANQGSEA in the germline V gene. V was cut by 4 bases and J by 1 base, with 10 bases left in between. The CDR3 has 13 amino acids. The CDR3 sequence: CSVGRWRNTEAFF. CDR3 sequence (DNA): TGCAGCGTTGGCCGATGGAGGAACACTGAAGCTTTCTTT.

This clonotype was counted at least ten times. V gene TRBV7-2 combines with J gene TRBJ1-1; no clear D gene. From germline, CDR1 is SGHTA and CDR2 FQGNSA. Trimming took off 0 bases at V and 1 base at J, with 9 bases between the two ends. CDR3 size: 15 residues. As DNA, the CDR3 is TGTGCCAGCAGCTTAGCGCTGGGTGGGAACACTGAAGCTTTCTTT. Its protein is CASSLALGGNTEAFF.

There are many counts of this clonotype. The rearrangement links TRBV6-1 to TRBJ2-7, with a weak D call TRBD1 (7 bases). Trimming removed 6 bases from V and 4 bases from J, with 19 bases in between. Germline CDR1 and CDR2: MNHNS and SASEGT. The CDR3 is made up of 15 amino acids. In DNA form, the CDR3 reads TGTGCCAGCAGCGCCTTTGGAGGGGGCTCGTACGAGCAGTACTTC. Its translation: CASSAFGGGSYEQYF.

V and J are TRBV11-2 and TRBJ1-1; D possibly corresponds to TRBD1 (5 bases). CDR1 is SGHAT and CDR2 is FQNNGV in the germline V gene. The CDR3 is made up of 16 amino acids. With 1 base removed from V and 1 base from J, the gap between germline ends came to 13 bases. The CDR3 bases are TGTGCCAGCAGCTTAGGAGGGGAAGTCCCGAACACTGAAGCTTTCTTT. Residues: CASSLGGEVPNTEAFF.

This clonotype was recorded many times. The J gene is TRBJ2-7, the V gene TRBV13, with a possible D match to TRBD2 (6 bases). Germline V gene lookup returns CDR1 PRHDT and CDR2 FYEKMQ (reference sequence). The CDR3 is made up of 13 amino acids. V shed 3 bases and J shed 6 bases, with 12 bases lying between them. CDR3 DNA sequence: TGTGCCAGCAGCTTCTATGGGGGGACCGAGCAGTACTTC. It translates to CASSFYGGTEQYF.

This chain uses TRBV11-2 with TRBJ2-1; D might be TRBD2 (6 bases). The CDR3 has 17 residues. The V gene lost 5 bases and the J gene lost 0 bases, with 17 bases spanning the gap. Germline loops: CDR1 SGHAT, CDR2 FQNNGV. CDR3 nucleotide sequence: TGTGCCAGCAGCGGGATAGCGGAGGGCAGCTCCTACAATGAGCAGTTCTTC. Its translation is CASSGIAEGSSYNEQFF.